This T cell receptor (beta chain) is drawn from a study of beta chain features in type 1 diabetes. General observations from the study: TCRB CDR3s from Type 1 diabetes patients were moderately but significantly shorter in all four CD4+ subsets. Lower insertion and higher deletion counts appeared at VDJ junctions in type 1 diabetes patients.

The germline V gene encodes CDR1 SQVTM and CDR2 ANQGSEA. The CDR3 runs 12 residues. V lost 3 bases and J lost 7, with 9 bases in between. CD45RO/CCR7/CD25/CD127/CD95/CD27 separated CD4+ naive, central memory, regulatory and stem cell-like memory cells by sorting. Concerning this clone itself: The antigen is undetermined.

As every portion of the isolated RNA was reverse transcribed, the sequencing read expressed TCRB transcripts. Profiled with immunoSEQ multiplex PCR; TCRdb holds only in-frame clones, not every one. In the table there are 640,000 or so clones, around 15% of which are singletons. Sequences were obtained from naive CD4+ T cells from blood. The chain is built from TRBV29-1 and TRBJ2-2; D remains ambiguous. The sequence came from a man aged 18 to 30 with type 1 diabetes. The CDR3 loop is CSVDSGNGELFF. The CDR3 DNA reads TGCAGCGTTGATTCTGGGAACGGGGAGCTGTTTTTT.